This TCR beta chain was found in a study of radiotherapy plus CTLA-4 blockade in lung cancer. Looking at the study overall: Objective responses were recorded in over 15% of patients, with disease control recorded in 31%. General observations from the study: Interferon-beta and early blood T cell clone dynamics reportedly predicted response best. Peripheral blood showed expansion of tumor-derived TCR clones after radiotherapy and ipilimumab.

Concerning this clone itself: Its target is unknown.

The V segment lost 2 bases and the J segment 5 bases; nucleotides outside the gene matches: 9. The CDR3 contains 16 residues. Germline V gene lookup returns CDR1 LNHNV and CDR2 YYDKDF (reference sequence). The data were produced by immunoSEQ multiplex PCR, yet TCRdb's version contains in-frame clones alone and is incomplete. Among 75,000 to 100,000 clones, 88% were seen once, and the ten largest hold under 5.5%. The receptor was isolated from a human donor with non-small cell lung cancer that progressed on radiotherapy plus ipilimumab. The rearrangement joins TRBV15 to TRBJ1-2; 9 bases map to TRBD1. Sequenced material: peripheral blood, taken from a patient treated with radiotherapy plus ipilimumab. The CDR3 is CATSRQRQGEGYGYTF. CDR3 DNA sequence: TGTGCCACCAGCAGACAGCGACAGGGGGAAGGATATGGCTACACCTTC.